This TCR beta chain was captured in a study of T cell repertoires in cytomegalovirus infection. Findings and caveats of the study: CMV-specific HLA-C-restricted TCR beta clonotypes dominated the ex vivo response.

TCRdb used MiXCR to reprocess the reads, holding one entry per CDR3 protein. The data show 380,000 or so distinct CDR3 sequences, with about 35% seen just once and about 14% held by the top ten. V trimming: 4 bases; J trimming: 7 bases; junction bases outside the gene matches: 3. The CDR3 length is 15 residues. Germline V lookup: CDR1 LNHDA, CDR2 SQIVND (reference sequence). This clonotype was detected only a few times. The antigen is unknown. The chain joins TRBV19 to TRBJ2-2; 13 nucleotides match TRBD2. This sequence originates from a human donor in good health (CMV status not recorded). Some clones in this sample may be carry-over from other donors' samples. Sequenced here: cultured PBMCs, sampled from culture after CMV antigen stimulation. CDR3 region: CASSRLAGGIGELFF. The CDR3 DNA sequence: TGTGCCAGTAGTAGACTAGCGGGAGGAATCGGGGAGCTGTTTTTT.